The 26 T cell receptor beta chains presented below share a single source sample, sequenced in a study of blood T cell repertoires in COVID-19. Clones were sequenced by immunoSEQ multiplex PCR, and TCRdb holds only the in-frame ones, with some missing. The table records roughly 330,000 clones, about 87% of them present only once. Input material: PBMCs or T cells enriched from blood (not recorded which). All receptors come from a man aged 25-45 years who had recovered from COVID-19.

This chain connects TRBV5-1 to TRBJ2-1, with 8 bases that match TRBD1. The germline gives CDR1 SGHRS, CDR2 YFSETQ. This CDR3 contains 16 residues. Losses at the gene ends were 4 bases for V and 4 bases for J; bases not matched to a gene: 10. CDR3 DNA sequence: TGCGCCAGCAGCCTGAGGACAGGGACCACTTACAATGAGCAGTTCTTC. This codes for CASSLRTGTTYNEQFF.

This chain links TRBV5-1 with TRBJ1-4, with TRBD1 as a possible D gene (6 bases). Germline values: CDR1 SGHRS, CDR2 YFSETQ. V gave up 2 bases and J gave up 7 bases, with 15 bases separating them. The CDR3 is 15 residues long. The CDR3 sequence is CASSFSTGRGEKLFF. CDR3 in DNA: TGCGCCAGCAGCTTTTCAACAGGGCGAGGTGAAAAACTGTTTTTT.

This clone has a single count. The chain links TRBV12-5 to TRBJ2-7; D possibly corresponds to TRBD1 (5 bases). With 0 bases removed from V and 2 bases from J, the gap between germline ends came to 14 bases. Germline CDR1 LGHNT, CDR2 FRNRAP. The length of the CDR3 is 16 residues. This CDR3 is CASGLVQRQGTYEQYF. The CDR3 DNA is TGTGCTAGTGGTTTGGTACAACGGCAGGGCACCTACGAGCAGTACTTC.

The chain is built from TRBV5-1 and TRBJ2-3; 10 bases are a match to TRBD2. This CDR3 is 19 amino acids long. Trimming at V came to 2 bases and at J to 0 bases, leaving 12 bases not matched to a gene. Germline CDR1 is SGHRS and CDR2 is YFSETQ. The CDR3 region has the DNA TGCGCCAGCAGCTTAGTACTATCTAGCGGGGGCTATAGCACAGATACGCAGTATTTT. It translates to CASSLVLSSGGYSTDTQYF. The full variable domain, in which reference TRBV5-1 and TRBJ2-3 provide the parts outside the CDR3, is KAGVTQTPRYLIKTRGQQVTLSCSPISGHRSVSWYQQTPGQGLQFLFEYFSETQRNKGNFPGRFSGRQFSNSRSEMNVSTLELGDSALYLCASSLVLSSGGYSTDTQYFGPGTRLTVL.

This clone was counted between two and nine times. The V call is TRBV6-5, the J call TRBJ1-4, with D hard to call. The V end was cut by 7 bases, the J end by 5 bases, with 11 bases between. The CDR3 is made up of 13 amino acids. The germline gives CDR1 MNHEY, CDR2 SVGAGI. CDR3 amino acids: CASTGAGNEKLFF. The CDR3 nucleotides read TGTGCCAGCACCGGCGCGGGGAATGAAAAACTGTTTTTT.

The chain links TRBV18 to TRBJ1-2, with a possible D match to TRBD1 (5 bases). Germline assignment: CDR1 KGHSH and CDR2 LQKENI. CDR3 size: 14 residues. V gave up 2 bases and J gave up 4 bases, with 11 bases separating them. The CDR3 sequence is CASSPGGDGYGYTF. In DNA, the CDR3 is TGTGCCAGCTCACCAGGGGGGGACGGCTATGGCTACACCTTC.

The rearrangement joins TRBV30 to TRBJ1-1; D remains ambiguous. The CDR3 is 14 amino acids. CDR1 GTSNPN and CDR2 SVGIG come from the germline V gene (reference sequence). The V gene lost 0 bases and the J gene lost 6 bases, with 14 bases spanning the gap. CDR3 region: CAWSVRTRRAEAFF. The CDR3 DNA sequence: TGTGCCTGGAGTGTACGAACGAGGAGAGCTGAAGCTTTCTTT.

The DNA of the CDR3 is TGTGCCATCAGTGGGCAGGGAAGCTCTGGAAACACCATATATTTT. Translation: CAISGQGSSGNTIYF. The chain carries TRBV10-3 and TRBJ1-3, with D possibly being TRBD1 (5 bases). V was trimmed by 4 bases and J by 0 bases, leaving 10 bases between them. The CDR3 totals 15 residues. Germline assignment: CDR1 ENHRY and CDR2 SYGVKD.

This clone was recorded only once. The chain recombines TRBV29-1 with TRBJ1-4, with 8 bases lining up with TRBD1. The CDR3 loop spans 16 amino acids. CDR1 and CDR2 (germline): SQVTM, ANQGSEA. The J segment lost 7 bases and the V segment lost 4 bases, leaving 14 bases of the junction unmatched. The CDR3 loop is CSVGPGIRGPAEKLFF. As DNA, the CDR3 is TGCAGCGTTGGCCCAGGGATCAGGGGGCCCGCTGAAAAACTGTTTTTT.

The DNA for the CDR3 is TGTGCCAGCAGCGCCGGGACAGGCTCCTACAATGAGCAGTTCTTC. It encodes CASSAGTGSYNEQFF. V usage is TRBV9 and J usage is TRBJ2-1; the match to TRBD1 covers 8 bases. Germline CDR1 SGDLS, CDR2 YYNGEE. This CDR3 spans 15 amino acids. Trimming removed 3 bases from V and 0 bases from J; junction bases left unmatched: 2.

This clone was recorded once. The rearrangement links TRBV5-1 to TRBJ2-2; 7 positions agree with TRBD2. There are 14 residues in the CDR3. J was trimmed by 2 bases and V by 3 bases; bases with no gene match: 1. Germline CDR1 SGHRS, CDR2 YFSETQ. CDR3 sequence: CASSWDYNTGELFF. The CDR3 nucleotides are TGCGCCAGCAGCTGGGACTATAACACCGGGGAGCTGTTTTTT.

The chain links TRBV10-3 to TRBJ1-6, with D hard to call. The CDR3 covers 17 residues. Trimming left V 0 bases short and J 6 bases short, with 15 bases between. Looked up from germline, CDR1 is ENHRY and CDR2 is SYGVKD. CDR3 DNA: TGTGCCATCAGTGAGTCGAAAGGCGAGGCTGTTAATTCACCCCTCCACTTT. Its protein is CAISESKGEAVNSPLHF.

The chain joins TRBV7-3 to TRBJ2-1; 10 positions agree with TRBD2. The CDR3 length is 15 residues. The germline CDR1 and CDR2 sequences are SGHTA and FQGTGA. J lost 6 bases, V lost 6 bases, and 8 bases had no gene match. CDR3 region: CASRIVGLAANEQFF. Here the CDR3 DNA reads TGTGCCAGCAGGATCGTCGGACTAGCGGCCAATGAGCAGTTCTTC.

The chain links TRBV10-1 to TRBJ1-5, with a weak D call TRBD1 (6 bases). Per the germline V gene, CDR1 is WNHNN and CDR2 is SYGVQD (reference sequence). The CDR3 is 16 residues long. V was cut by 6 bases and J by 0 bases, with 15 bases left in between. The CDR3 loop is CASRDRGAYSNQPQHF. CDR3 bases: TGCGCCAGCAGGGACAGAGGAGCTTATAGCAATCAGCCCCAGCATTTT.

The DNA of the CDR3 is TGTGCCAGCAGTTCTCATCATGATACTTCCGGGACAGGGGCCATGTACTTC. It codes for CASSSHHDTSGTGAMYF. This chain connects TRBV6-2 or TRBV6-3 to TRBJ2-7; 10 nucleotides agree with TRBD1. This CDR3 is 17 amino acids long. The germline CDR1 and CDR2 sequences are MNHEY and SVGEGT. Germline trimming cut 4 bases from V and 12 bases from J; bases unmatched to any gene: 21.

Written as DNA, the CDR3 is TGTGCCAGCAGCTTGGACTCCGGTGAGACCCAGTACTTC. It codes for CASSLDSGETQYF. The chain is built from TRBV5-4 and TRBJ2-5; D remains ambiguous. This CDR3 contains 13 residues. Trimming pared 0 bases from V and 5 bases from J, leaving 8 bases between. Germline CDR1 reads SGHNT; CDR2 reads YYREEE (reference sequence).

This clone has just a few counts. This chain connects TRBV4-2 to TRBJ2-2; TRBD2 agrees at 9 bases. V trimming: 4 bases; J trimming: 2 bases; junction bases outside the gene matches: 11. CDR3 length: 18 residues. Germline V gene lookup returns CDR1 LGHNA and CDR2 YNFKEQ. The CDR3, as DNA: TGTGCCAGCAGCCCCCCGGGATTGCGGGGGGGCAACACCGGGGAGCTGTTTTTT. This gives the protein CASSPPGLRGGNTGELFF.

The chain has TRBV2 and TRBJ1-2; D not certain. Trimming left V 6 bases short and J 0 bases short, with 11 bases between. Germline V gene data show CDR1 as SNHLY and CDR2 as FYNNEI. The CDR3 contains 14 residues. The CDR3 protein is CASSDADTNYGYTF. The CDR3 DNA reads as TGTGCCAGCAGCGATGCCGACACTAACTATGGCTACACCTTC.

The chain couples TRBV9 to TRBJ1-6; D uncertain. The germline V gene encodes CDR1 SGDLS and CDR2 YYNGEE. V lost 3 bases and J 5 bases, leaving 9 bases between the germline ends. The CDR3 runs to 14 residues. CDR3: CASSADKNNSPLHF. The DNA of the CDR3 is TGTGCCAGCAGCGCCGACAAGAATAATTCACCCCTCCACTTT.

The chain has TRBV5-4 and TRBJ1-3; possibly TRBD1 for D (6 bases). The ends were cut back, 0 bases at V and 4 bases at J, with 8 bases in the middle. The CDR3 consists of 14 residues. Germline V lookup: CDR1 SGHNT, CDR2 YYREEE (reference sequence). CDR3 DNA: TGTGCCAGCAGCTTGGCCGGACAGGGAAACACCATATATTTT. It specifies CASSLAGQGNTIYF.

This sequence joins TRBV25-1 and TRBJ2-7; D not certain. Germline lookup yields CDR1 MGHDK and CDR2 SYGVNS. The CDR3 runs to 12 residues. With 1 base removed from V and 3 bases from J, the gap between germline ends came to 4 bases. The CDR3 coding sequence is TGTGCCAGCAGTGAATCCGGCTACGAGCAGTACTTC. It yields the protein CASSESGYEQYF.

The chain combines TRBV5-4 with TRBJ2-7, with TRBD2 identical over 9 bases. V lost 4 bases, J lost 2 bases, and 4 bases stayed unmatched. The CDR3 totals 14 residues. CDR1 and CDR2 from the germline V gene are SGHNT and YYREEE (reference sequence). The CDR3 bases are TGTGCCAGCAGCCCGGCGGGGGGGGCCTACGAGCAGTACTTC. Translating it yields CASSPAGGAYEQYF.

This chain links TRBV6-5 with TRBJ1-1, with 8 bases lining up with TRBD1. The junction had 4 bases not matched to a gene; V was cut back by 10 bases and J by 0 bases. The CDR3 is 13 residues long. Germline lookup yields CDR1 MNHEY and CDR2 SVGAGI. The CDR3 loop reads CATRQGMNTEAFF. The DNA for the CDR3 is TGTGCCACCAGACAGGGGATGAACACTGAAGCTTTCTTT.

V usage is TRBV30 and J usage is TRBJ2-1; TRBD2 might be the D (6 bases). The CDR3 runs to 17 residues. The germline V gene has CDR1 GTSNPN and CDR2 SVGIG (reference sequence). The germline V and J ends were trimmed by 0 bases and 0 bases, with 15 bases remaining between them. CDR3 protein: CAWSVRGGTFSYNEQFF. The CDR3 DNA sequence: TGTGCCTGGAGTGTACGAGGAGGGACCTTCTCCTACAATGAGCAGTTCTTC.

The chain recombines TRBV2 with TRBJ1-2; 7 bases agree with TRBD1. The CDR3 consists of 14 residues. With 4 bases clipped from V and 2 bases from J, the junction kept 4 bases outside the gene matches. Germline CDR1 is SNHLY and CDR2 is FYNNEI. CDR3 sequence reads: CASSAAGGNYGYTF. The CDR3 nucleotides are TGTGCCAGCAGTGCGGCAGGGGGAAACTATGGCTACACCTTC.

The chain's CDR3 is CASSIPEGQGYYGYTF. CDR3 sequence (DNA): TGTGCCAGTAGTATCCCCGAGGGACAGGGGTACTATGGCTACACCTTC. The chain combines TRBV19 with TRBJ1-2; TRBD1 matches at 10 bases. V was pared by 3 bases and J by 3 bases, with 7 bases of the junction left unmatched. Germline values: CDR1 LNHDA, CDR2 SQIVND (reference sequence). The CDR3 is 16 residues long. Full variable domain (outside the CDR3, taken from reference TRBV19 and TRBJ1-2): DGGITQSPKYLFRKEGQNVTLSCEQNLNHDAMYWYRQDPGQGLRLIYYSQIVNDFQKGDIAEGYSVSREKKESFPLTVTSAQKNPTAFYLCASSIPEGQGYYGYTFGSGTRLTVV.